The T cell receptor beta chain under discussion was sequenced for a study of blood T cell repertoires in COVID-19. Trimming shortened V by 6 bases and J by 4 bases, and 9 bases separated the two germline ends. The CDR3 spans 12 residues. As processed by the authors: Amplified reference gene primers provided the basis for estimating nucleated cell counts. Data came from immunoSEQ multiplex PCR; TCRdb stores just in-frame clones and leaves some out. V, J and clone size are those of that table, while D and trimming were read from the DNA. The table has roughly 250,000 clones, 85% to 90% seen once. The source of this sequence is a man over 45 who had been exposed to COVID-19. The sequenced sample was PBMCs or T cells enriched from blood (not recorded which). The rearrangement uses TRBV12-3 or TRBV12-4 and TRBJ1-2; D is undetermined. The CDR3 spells CASSKSVYGYTF. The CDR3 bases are TGTGCCAGCAGCAAATCAGTCTATGGCTACACCTTC.